This entry lists 30 T cell receptor beta chains sequenced from one sample in a study of shared clonotypes between healthy human individuals. Profiled with immunoSEQ multiplex PCR; TCRdb holds only in-frame clones, not every one. This table has about 380,000 clones, about 96% appearing once. The specimen sequenced was memory CD8+ T cells sorted from blood. The subset: CD45RO+ cells pooled with CCR7-negative TemRA cells. All receptors derive from a man younger than 45 in good health.

V and J are TRBV28 and TRBJ1-1, with 9 bases matching TRBD1. Germline V gene sequence: CDR1 MDHEN, CDR2 SYDVKM. V was clipped by 1 base and J by 1 base; unmatched bases: 10. This CDR3 is 18 amino acids long. CDR3 sequence: CASSLLSTGGGWNTEAFF. The DNA of the CDR3 is TGTGCCAGCAGTTTATTATCGACAGGGGGGGGATGGAACACTGAAGCTTTCTTT.

On this clone itself: At one end, the junction sequence differs from germline, possibly due to a read error. The chain carries TRBV7-7 and TRBJ2-2, with TRBD1 identical over 9 bases. Per the germline V gene, CDR1 is SSHAT and CDR2 is FNYEAQ (reference sequence). CDR3 length equals 15 residues. DNA of the CDR3: TGTGCTAGCAGCCCAGACAGGGGGGAAACCGGGGAGCTGTTTTTT. Its protein product is CASSPDRGETGELFF.

The chain links TRBV21-1 to TRBJ2-7; the D call TRBD2 from the table was never checked on the DNA. TRBV21-1 counts as a pseudogene. The CDR3 runs 12 residues. In DNA, the CDR3 is TGTGCCAGCAGCTCTAGGATCCGCGAGCAGTACTTC. Its translation is CASSSRIREQYF.

The chain couples TRBV7-3 to TRBJ2-1; D not certain. Germline V gene sequence: CDR1 SGHTA, CDR2 FQGTGA. Trimming pared 2 bases from V and 1 base from J, leaving 6 bases between. CDR3 length: 14 amino acids. DNA of the CDR3: TGTGCCAGCAGCTTAGGGGTGTCCTACAATGAGCAGTTCTTC. As protein: CASSLGVSYNEQFF.

This sequence joins TRBV28 and TRBJ1-2; 7 bases align to TRBD1. The J segment lost 2 bases and the V segment lost 6 bases, leaving 6 bases of the junction unmatched. Germline CDR1 and CDR2: MDHEN and SYDVKM. The CDR3 runs to 14 residues. DNA for the CDR3: TGTGCCAGCAGCCGGGGACAGCCGAACTATGGCTACACCTTC. Amino acid sequence: CASSRGQPNYGYTF.

The chain has TRBV19 and TRBJ2-7, with 10 nucleotides matching TRBD1. The V segment lost 9 bases and the J segment 4 bases; nucleotides outside the gene matches: 9. The CDR3 consists of 14 residues. Germline V gene sequence: CDR1 LNHDA, CDR2 SQIVND (reference sequence). DNA for the CDR3: TGTGCCAGCCGGGACAGGGGAAAGAGTTACGAGCAGTACTTC. Protein: CASRDRGKSYEQYF.

The rearrangement uses TRBV28 and TRBJ1-1; D not certain. This CDR3 comprises 12 residues. The germline V gene has CDR1 MDHEN and CDR2 SYDVKM. Trimming left V 5 bases short and J 6 bases short, with 10 bases between. The CDR3 region is CASSQALSEAFF. CDR3 DNA sequence: TGTGCCAGCAGTCAAGCGTTATCTGAAGCTTTCTTT. Complete variable domain (other parts from reference TRBV28 and TRBJ1-1): DVKVTQSSRYLVKRTGEKVFLECVQDMDHENMFWYRQDPGLGLRLIYFSYDVKMKEKGDIPEGYSVSREKKERFSLILESASTNQTSMYLCASSQALSEAFFGQGTRLTVV.

In DNA, the CDR3 is TGTGCCAGCAGCTTCACAGGGTTTTTAAGCACAGATACGCAGTATTTT. It specifies CASSFTGFLSTDTQYF. The chain has TRBV7-9 and TRBJ2-3; D may be TRBD1 (6 bases). The V gene's germline CDR1 is SEHNR and CDR2 FQNEAQ (reference sequence). The CDR3 totals 16 residues. Trimming cost V 3 bases and J 0 bases, with 13 bases left between them. Full variable domain (rest looked up from reference TRBV7-9 and TRBJ2-3): DTGVSQNPRHKITKRGQNVTFRCDPISEHNRLYWYRQTLGQGPEFLTYFQNEAQLEKSRLLSDRFSAERPKGSFSTLEIQRTEQGDSAMYLCASSFTGFLSTDTQYFGPGTRLTVL.

The chain uses TRBV11-3 and TRBJ2-7, with no clear D. This CDR3 is 12 amino acids long. CDR1 and CDR2 (germline): SGHNT, YENEEA. Trimming removed 1 base at V and 8 bases at J, with 9 bases between. CDR3 region: CASSLVGPKQYF. As DNA, the CDR3 is TGTGCCAGCAGCTTAGTTGGACCCAAGCAGTACTTC. Filled out from reference TRBV11-3 and TRBJ2-7, the complete variable domain reads EAGVVQSPRYKIIEKKQPVAFWCNPISGHNTLYWYLQNLGQGPELLIRYENEEAVDDSQLPKDRFSAERLKGVDSTLKIQPAELGDSAVYLCASSLVGPKQYFGPGTRLTVT.

The gene calls are TRBV7-6 and TRBJ2-3, with D possibly being TRBD2 (5 bases). V lost 0 bases and J 1 base, leaving 5 bases between the germline ends. CDR1 is SGHVS, CDR2 FNYEAQ, per germline. This CDR3 contains 14 residues. The CDR3 loop reads CASSLAGGTDTQYF. DNA of the CDR3: TGTGCCAGCAGCTTAGCGGGAGGCACAGATACGCAGTATTTT. The full variable domain, rest sourced from reference TRBV7-6 and TRBJ2-3, is GAGVSQSPRYKVTKRGQDVALRCDPISGHVSLYWYRQALGQGPEFLTYFNYEAQQDKSGLPNDRFSAERPEGSISTLTIQRTEQRDSAMYRCASSLAGGTDTQYFGPGTRLTVL.

V is TRBV4-2 and J is TRBJ1-1, with D perhaps matching TRBD1 (5 bases). CDR3 size: 13 residues. In germline, CDR1 is LGHNA, CDR2 YNFKEQ. V lost 6 bases, J lost 11 bases, and 19 bases lay in between. The DNA of the CDR3 is TGTGCCAGCAGAGGTAGGGGCGCGGGGTCGGCTTTCTTT. It specifies CASRGRGAGSAFF.

The J gene is TRBJ2-4, the V gene TRBV5-4; TRBD1 might be the D (6 bases). The germline gives CDR1 SGHNT, CDR2 YYREEE (reference sequence). The CDR3 has 14 residues. With 0 bases removed from V and 8 bases from J, the gap between germline ends came to 12 bases. The CDR3 DNA sequence: TGTGCCAGCAGCTTGGTAGGGGGTATGGACATTCAGTACTTC. Translation: CASSLVGGMDIQYF.

The J gene is TRBJ2-7, the V gene TRBV6-5; D is uncertain. This CDR3 is 13 amino acids long. Germline V gene lookup returns CDR1 MNHEY and CDR2 SVGAGI. V was shortened by 6 bases and J by 0 bases, with 9 bases between the two germline ends. CDR3 amino acids: CASSRVLSYEQYF. In DNA form, the CDR3 reads TGTGCCAGCAGCCGGGTCCTCTCCTACGAGCAGTACTTC.

The CDR3 DNA reads as TGTGCCAGTAGTTTTGACAGGCTCATTAGCAATCAGCCCCAGCATTTT. Amino acid sequence: CASSFDRLISNQPQHF. V gene TRBV19 combines with J gene TRBJ1-5; TRBD1 is a possible D gene (6 bases). Looked up from germline, CDR1 is LNHDA and CDR2 is SQIVND (reference sequence). This CDR3 region has 16 residues. V shed 5 bases and J shed 0 bases, with 14 bases lying between them.

The chain employs TRBV6-1 and TRBJ1-2, with D perhaps matching TRBD1 (6 bases). The germline CDR1 and CDR2 sequences are MNHNS and SASEGT. The CDR3 consists of 17 residues. V gave up 2 bases and J gave up 3 bases, with 19 bases separating them. The CDR3, as DNA: TGTGCCAGCAGTGAACACCTAATACAGGGATTGGACTATGGCTACACCTTC. It encodes CASSEHLIQGLDYGYTF.

The rearrangement links TRBV29-1 to TRBJ1-1; possibly TRBD1 for D (6 bases). From germline, CDR1 is SQVTM and CDR2 ANQGSEA. V was cut by 7 bases and J by 0 bases, with 21 bases left in between. The CDR3 has 16 residues. The CDR3 protein is CSAKDRPFTMNTEAFF. CDR3 coding DNA: TGCAGCGCAAAAGACAGGCCGTTTACTATGAACACTGAAGCTTTCTTT. The variable domain in full, with the rest retrieved from reference TRBV29-1 and TRBJ1-1, is SAVISQKPSRDICQRGTSLTIQCQVDSQVTMMFWYRQQPGQSLTLIATANQGSEATYESGFVIDKFPISRPNLTFSTLTVSNMSPEDSSIYLCSAKDRPFTMNTEAFFGQGTRLTVV.

This CDR3 reads CASSLVAGKDGNTIYF. The CDR3 DNA is TGTGCCAGCAGCTTAGTAGCAGGTAAGGACGGAAACACCATATATTTT. This chain joins TRBV7-9 and TRBJ1-3; D call uncertain. The CDR3 runs 16 residues. Germline V gene sequence: CDR1 SEHNR, CDR2 FQNEAQ (reference sequence). Trimming stripped 1 base from V and 4 bases from J, with 14 bases between.

The chain is built from TRBV5-1 and TRBJ2-2, with 7 bases that match TRBD2. CDR3 size: 15 residues. Germline assignment: CDR1 SGHRS and CDR2 YFSETQ. After removal of 7 bases from V and 0 bases from J, the junction contained 6 bases not matched to a gene. The CDR3 protein is CASRGGGANTGELFF. The CDR3 bases are TGCGCCAGCCGGGGCGGGGGAGCGAACACCGGGGAGCTGTTTTTT.

This chain links TRBV21-1 with TRBJ1-2. TRBV21-1 represents a pseudogene. The CDR3 runs to 15 residues. CDR3 nucleotides: TGTGCCAGCAGCAACCGAGGGAAGGCCAACTATGGCTACACCTTC. Amino acid sequence: CASSNRGKANYGYTF.

The CDR3 sequence: CASSLGLGDEQYF. DNA of the CDR3: TGTGCCAGCAGCTTAGGATTGGGGGACGAGCAGTACTTC. This chain links TRBV11-2 with TRBJ2-7; D may match TRBD1 or TRBD2 (5 bases each). Germline V CDR1 and CDR2: SGHAT, FQNNGV. CDR3 length: 13 amino acids. V was clipped by 1 base and J by 5 bases, with 9 bases between them.

The CDR3: CAWSLGVDEQFF. For the CDR3, the DNA is TGTGCCTGGAGTTTGGGGGTCGATGAGCAGTTCTTC. This chain uses TRBV30 with TRBJ2-1; D may be TRBD1 or TRBD2 (5 bases each). V was cut by 2 bases and J by 8 bases, with 10 bases left in between. Germline V gene data show CDR1 as GTSNPN and CDR2 as SVGIG (reference sequence). The CDR3 length is 12 residues.

This sequence joins TRBV5-1 and TRBJ1-1, with no clear D. Germline V gives CDR1 SGHRS, CDR2 YFSETQ. CDR3 length equals 13 residues. Trimming took 1 base from V and 0 from J, leaving 4 bases between them. This CDR3 is CASSLWMNTEAFF. The CDR3 DNA follows: TGCGCCAGCAGCTTGTGGATGAACACTGAAGCTTTCTTT.

CDR3 sequence: CASSDTGSGNTIYF. The CDR3 DNA sequence: TGTGCCAGCAGCGATACAGGCTCTGGAAACACCATATATTTT. The V gene is TRBV28, the J gene TRBJ1-3, with a possible D match to TRBD1 (5 bases). Germline CDR1 reads MDHEN; CDR2 reads SYDVKM. V gave up 6 bases and J gave up 0 bases, with 9 bases separating them. The CDR3 runs to 14 residues.

The chain couples TRBV30 to TRBJ1-1; D remains ambiguous. The V gene's germline CDR1 is GTSNPN and CDR2 SVGIG (reference sequence). The CDR3 has 12 amino acids. V was shortened by 3 bases and J by 4 bases, with 9 bases between the two germline ends. The CDR3 here is CAWRRRSTEAFF. The CDR3 DNA is TGTGCCTGGAGGAGGAGGTCCACTGAAGCTTTCTTT.

The chain couples TRBV2 to TRBJ2-5; 12 nucleotides line up with TRBD2. J lost 4 bases, V lost 9 bases, and 3 bases had no gene match. Germline CDR1 is SNHLY and CDR2 is FYNNEI. The CDR3 length is 13 residues. The CDR3 bases are TGTGCCAGGAAACTAGCGGGAGGAGAGACCCAGTACTTC. Amino acids: CARKLAGGETQYF.

The table lists this clone with a count of one. The V call is TRBV7-3, the J call TRBJ2-1, with TRBD2 as a possible D gene (5 bases). The CDR3 is 14 amino acids. Germline CDR1 and CDR2: SGHTA and FQGTGA. The ends were cut back, 5 bases at V and 2 bases at J, with 10 bases in the middle. For the CDR3, the DNA is TGTGCCAGCAGCCCGGCGGGCCCCTACAATGAGCAGTTCTTC. Translation gives CASSPAGPYNEQFF.

Notes on this clone: Germline and junction disagree at one end, which may indicate a read error. V and J are TRBV5-4 and TRBJ2-1; 7 nucleotides align to TRBD2. Germline CDR1 is SGHNT and CDR2 is YYREEE (reference sequence). This CDR3 has 15 residues. CDR3 DNA: TGTGCCAACAGCTCCCGGGACTATCGTACGGATGAGCAGTTCTTC. It translates to CANSSRDYRTDEQFF.

V usage is TRBV18 and J usage is TRBJ2-7; 15 bases align to TRBD2. Germline CDR1 is KGHSH and CDR2 is LQKENI. V shed 4 bases and J 4 bases; nucleotides not matched to a gene: 5. This CDR3 region has 16 residues. CDR3: CASSLFGLAGGYEQYF. CDR3 DNA sequence: TGTGCCAGCTCACTTTTCGGACTAGCGGGAGGGTACGAGCAGTACTTC. The complete variable domain, with remaining parts taken from reference TRBV18 and TRBJ2-7, reads NAGVMQNPRHLVRRRGQEARLRCSPMKGHSHVYWYRQLPEEGLKFMVYLQKENIIDESGMPKERFSAEFPKEGPSILRIQQVVRGDSAAYFCASSLFGLAGGYEQYFGPGTRLTVT.

The gene calls are TRBV7-9 and TRBJ2-2; tentatively, D is TRBD2 (6 bases). CDR1 SEHNR and CDR2 FQNEAQ come from the germline V gene (reference sequence). The CDR3 totals 15 residues. V lost 3 bases, J lost 1 base, and 9 bases lay in between. The CDR3: CASSFGRQNTGELFF. The CDR3 DNA follows: TGTGCCAGCAGCTTTGGGAGGCAGAACACCGGGGAGCTGTTTTTT.

The chain links TRBV6-6 to TRBJ1-2, with D possibly being TRBD1 (5 bases). V shed 5 bases and J shed 7 bases, with 5 bases lying between them. Germline values: CDR1 MNHNY, CDR2 SVGAGI (reference sequence). The CDR3 length is 10 residues. The CDR3 reads CASSQGGYTF. In DNA, the CDR3 is TGTGCCAGCAGTCAGGGTGGCTACACCTTC.